The present entry profiles one TCR beta chain with its context. Its antigen is undetermined. Deep-level running was used for the assay. Here immunoSEQ multiplex PCR was the method, and the copy in TCRdb shows in-frame clones only, minus some. The sample includes roughly 330,000 clones, 74% of them seen just once. Looked up from germline, CDR1 is SGHNT and CDR2 is YYREEE (reference sequence). The CDR3 sequence is 13 residues long. V was pared by 4 bases and J by 5 bases, with 11 bases between. The data originate from a study of shared clonotypes between healthy human individuals. Study-level points and caveats: Shared clonotypes across all four donors exceeded non-shared ones in generation probability. Donor clonotype sharing was expected to depend on sequencing depth.

The chain employs TRBV5-4 and TRBJ2-3; D not certain. This clonotype was sampled from a young man in good health. The sample was memory CD4+ T cells sorted from blood. Documented subset: CD45RA-negative fraction. CDR3 in amino acids: CASSPKSGDTQYF. For the CDR3, the DNA is TGTGCCAGCAGCCCAAAATCCGGAGATACGCAGTATTTT.